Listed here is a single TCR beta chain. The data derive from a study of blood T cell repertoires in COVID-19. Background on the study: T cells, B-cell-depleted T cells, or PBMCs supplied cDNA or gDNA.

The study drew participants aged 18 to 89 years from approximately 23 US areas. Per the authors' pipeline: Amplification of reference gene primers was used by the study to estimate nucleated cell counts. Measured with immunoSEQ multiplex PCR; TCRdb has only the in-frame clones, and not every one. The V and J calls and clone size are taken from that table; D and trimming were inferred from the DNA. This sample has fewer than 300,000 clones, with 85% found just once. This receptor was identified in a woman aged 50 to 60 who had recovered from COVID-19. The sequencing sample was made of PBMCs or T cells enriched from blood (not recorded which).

Here the CDR3 reads CASSVPGQASTDTQYF. The CDR3 bases are TGTGCCAGCAGCGTGCCGGGACAGGCTAGCACAGATACGCAGTATTTT. The chain links TRBV5-6 to TRBJ2-3, with TRBD1 matching 8 bases. The CDR3 sequence is 16 residues long. J lost 0 bases, V lost 4 bases, and 7 bases had no gene match. Germline V gives CDR1 SGHDT, CDR2 YYEEEE.